The rows below give T cell receptor beta chains drawn from one sample of a study of cytomegalovirus exposure and HLA in healthy donors. Repertoires were generated with immunoSEQ multiplex PCR, while TCRdb's copy carries only in-frame clones and drops some. The sample consists of 150,000 to 200,000 clones, 80% of them appearing once. Sequencing was performed on PBMCs. These receptors all stem from a man aged 18 to 29 in good health and CMV-seropositive. Each CDR3 is given with its conserved first and last residue. Each record gives: J gene, D gene, clone size, V gene, CDR3 DNA, CDR3 protein. A D gene is named only where the DNA matches it firmly. Clone size is not always given. Where it is, it says once, few, many or a class for expanded clones.

TRBJ2-1	TRBD2	NA	TRBV6-6	TGTGCCAGCAGTTACCCTTGGACTAGCGGTAATGAGCAGTTCTTC	CASSYPWTSGNEQFF
TRBJ2-7	NA	once	TRBV5-6	TGTGCCAGCAGCTTGGACAGCACCTACGAGCAGTACTTC	CASSLDSTYEQYF
TRBJ1-1	NA	once	TRBV5-1	TGCGCCAGCAGCTTGGCCGTCTCAGATCGGAACACTGAAGCTTTCTTT	CASSLAVSDRNTEAFF
TRBJ1-1	NA	NA	TRBV28	TGTGCCAGCGGGGAGTTGAACACTGAAGCTTTCTTT	CASGELNTEAFF
TRBJ2-1	TRBD1	NA	TRBV7-2	TGTGCCAGCAGCTTGATCCACAGGGGACGCAACAATGAGCAGTTCTTC	CASSLIHRGRNNEQFF
TRBJ2-2	NA	NA	TRBV5-1	TGCGCCAGCACCGGACTTCCTCCCAACACCGGGGAGCTGTTTTTT	CASTGLPPNTGELFF
TRBJ2-7	TRBD1	few	TRBV7-9	TGTGCCAGCAGCTTAACAGGGGGTAAGGACTACGAGCAGTACTTC	CASSLTGGKDYEQYF
TRBJ1-4	TRBD1	NA	TRBV5-8	TGTGCCAGCAGCTTTCGAACAGGGGGCTGGGATGAAAAACTGTTTTTT	CASSFRTGGWDEKLFF
TRBJ2-7	TRBD1	NA	TRBV7-9	TGTGCCAGCAGCTTAGCGCGGACAGGGTTAGGCGAGCAGTACTTC	CASSLARTGLGEQYF
TRBJ2-1	NA	NA	TRBV28	TGTGCCAGCAGAGGGGGGGGAGGGATTTACAATGAGCAGTTCTTC	CASRGGGGIYNEQFF
TRBJ2-7	TRBD1	NA	TRBV4-1	TGCGCCAGCAGCCACTCCGGACAGGGAGAGTACGAGCAGTACTTC	CASSHSGQGEYEQYF
TRBJ2-7	NA	NA	TRBV6-5	TGTGCCAGCACCACGTCTCAGGGCAGGACGGACGAGCAGTACTTC	CASTTSQGRTDEQYF
TRBJ2-7	TRBD1	NA	TRBV5-4	TGTGCCAGCAGCTTACTCCCGACAGGGCCCGAGCAGTACTTC	CASSLLPTGPEQYF
TRBJ2-3	NA	NA	TRBV9	TGTGCCAGCAGCGGGGCCTTAGGTCACGATACGCAGTATTTT	CASSGALGHDTQYF
TRBJ2-1	NA	NA	TRBV19	TGTGCCAGTAGTATGGGGGCAGAACCTTCCTACAATGAGCAGTTCTTC	CASSMGAEPSYNEQFF
TRBJ2-3	TRBD2	NA	TRBV28	TGTGCCAGCAGTTTAGTGGGGGGGGGCACAGATACGCAGTATTTT	CASSLVGGGTDTQYF
TRBJ1-3	NA	NA	TRBV5-4	TGTGCCAGCAGCCGAAGCGGGGACAACTCTGGAAACACCATATATTTT	CASSRSGDNSGNTIYF
TRBJ1-5	NA	NA	TRBV28	TGTGCCAGCAGCTTACAGGCTCAGCCCCAGCATTTT	CASSLQAQPQHF
TRBJ1-2	NA	NA	TRBV10-2	TGCGCCAGCAGTGAGTCCGCGAAGGGGGTTACATATGGCTACACCTTC	CASSESAKGVTYGYTF
TRBJ1-1	NA	NA	TRBV6-1	TGTGCCAGCAGTGACAGTGCAGGGTATCAGACTGAAGCTTTCTTT	CASSDSAGYQTEAFF
TRBJ2-2	TRBD1	once	TRBV9	TGTGCCAGCGGGGGACAGGGAGGGATGACCGGGGAGCTGTTTTTT	CASGGQGGMTGELFF
TRBJ2-5	NA	NA	TRBV7-6	TGTGCCAGCAGCGGCCCCGGTGAGGGGAGGGGGGGTCAAGAGACCCAGTACTTC	CASSGPGEGRGGQETQYF
TRBJ2-1	NA	NA	TRBV4-1	TGCGCCAGCAGCCAAATCGGGATATCGGCCACCAATGAGCAGTTCTTC	CASSQIGISATNEQFF
TRBJ1-5	TRBD1	NA	TRBV11-2	TGTGCCAGCAGCTTAGAAGGGGGCAGACAGCCCCAGCATTTT	CASSLEGGRQPQHF
TRBJ1-1	TRBD1	NA	TRBV10-3	TGTGCCATCAGTACAGGGGGCAGGCAAATGAACACTGAAGCTTTCTTT	CAISTGGRQMNTEAFF
TRBJ2-7	NA	NA	TRBV7-8	TGTGCCAGCAGCTTAGACTTCAGGGGCAGTTTACGAATCTACGAGCAGTACTTC	CASSLDFRGSLRIYEQYF
TRBJ1-2	TRBD1	NA	TRBV5-4	TGTGCCAGCAGCTCGGGACAGAGAAACTATGGCTACACCTTC	CASSSGQRNYGYTF
TRBJ2-7	TRBD1	NA	TRBV5-4	TGTGCCAGCAGCTCTGACAGGGCGGGTTACGAGCAGTACTTC	CASSSDRAGYEQYF
TRBJ1-5	TRBD1	once	TRBV2	TGTGCCAGCAGCGAGGGACAGGGAAGGGAGCCCCAGCATTTT	CASSEGQGREPQHF
TRBJ2-7	NA	NA	TRBV10-1	TGCGCCAGCAGTGAACGGGGGTACGAGCAGTACTTC	CASSERGYEQYF
TRBJ2-1	TRBD2	NA	TRBV27	TGTGCCAGCAGTTCTGGCGGGGGTGTGGTAAGCGAGCAGTTCTTC	CASSSGGGVVSEQFF
TRBJ2-5	NA	NA	TRBV7-9	TGTGCCAGCAGCTTGGCGGTGGGTTGGGAGTACTTC	CASSLAVGWEYF
TRBJ1-5	NA	NA	TRBV2	TGTGCCAGCAGGAGTTCGGACAGCGAAAATCAGCCCCAGCATTTT	CASRSSDSENQPQHF
TRBJ1-1	NA	NA	TRBV29-1	TGCAGCGTTGAATTCGCAGAGAACACTGAAGCTTTCTTT	CSVEFAENTEAFF
TRBJ2-7	NA	NA	TRBV6-6	TGTGCCAGCAGTTACCGCCCTACCTACGAGCAGTACTTC	CASSYRPTYEQYF